These 24 T cell receptor beta chains were all obtained from the same sample, sequenced in a study of blood T cell repertoires in COVID-19. The repertoire was sequenced with immunoSEQ multiplex PCR; TCRdb's copy has only in-frame clones and lacks some. This sample has around 80,000 clones, with 70% to 90% found just once. Material: peripheral blood. These receptors were obtained from a man aged 80 or over with active or convalescent COVID-19.

This sequence joins TRBV7-2 and TRBJ2-1; D perhaps matches TRBD2 (5 bases). Per germline, CDR1 SGHTA and CDR2 FQGNSA. Trimming left V 1 base short and J 7 bases short, with 11 bases between. This CDR3 has 14 amino acids. The CDR3 protein is CASSLEGARNEQFF. CDR3 coding DNA: TGTGCCAGCAGCTTAGAGGGAGCAAGGAATGAGCAGTTCTTC. The full variable domain, rest sourced from reference TRBV7-2 and TRBJ2-1, is GAGVSQSPSNKVTEKGKDVELRCDPISGHTALYWYRQSLGQGLEFLIYFQGNSAPDKSGLPSDRFSAERTGGSVSTLTIQRTQQEDSAVYLCASSLEGARNEQFFGPGTRLTVL.

The J gene is TRBJ2-1, the V gene TRBV2; 9 positions agree with TRBD2. The junction had 9 bases not matched to a gene; V was cut back by 5 bases and J by 4 bases. This CDR3 region has 16 residues. Germline loops: CDR1 SNHLY, CDR2 FYNNEI. Written as DNA, the CDR3 is TGTGCCAGCAGTCGTTCTAGCGGGGTCCCTTACAATGAGCAGTTCTTC. Translation: CASSRSSGVPYNEQFF.

The chain carries TRBV5-1 and TRBJ1-2; possibly TRBD1 for D (6 bases). V lost 4 bases, J lost 4 bases, and 11 bases lay in between. This CDR3 is 13 amino acids long. Germline V gene lookup returns CDR1 SGHRS and CDR2 YFSETQ. The CDR3 reads CASSLEGVYGYTF. CDR3 coding DNA: TGCGCCAGCAGCCTCGAGGGGGTCTATGGCTACACCTTC.

The DNA for the CDR3 is TGTGCCAGCTCCCCGGGCGGGCCGTGGCTTAATGAAAAACTGTTTTTT. It specifies CASSPGGPWLNEKLFF. This chain uses TRBV3-1 (or the pseudogene TRBV3-2) with TRBJ1-4; D is unclear. This CDR3 contains 16 residues. The V and J ends lost 8 bases and 4 bases respectively, with 20 bases between them. The germline CDR1 and CDR2 sequences are LGHDT and YNNKEL (reference sequence).

The chain has TRBV28 and TRBJ2-3, with D maybe TRBD1 (6 bases). Trimming shortened V by 7 bases and J by 0 bases, and 17 bases separated the two germline ends. The V gene's germline CDR1 is MDHEN and CDR2 SYDVKM. The CDR3 consists of 16 residues. CDR3 nucleotides: TGTGCCAGCAACGCTTCTGGGGGCTCTAGCACAGATACGCAGTATTTT. Encoded protein: CASNASGGSSTDTQYF.

The V and J genes are TRBV29-1 and TRBJ1-3, with D uncertain. The CDR3 is made up of 13 amino acids. V was shortened by 7 bases and J by 0 bases, with 10 bases between the two germline ends. The germline gives CDR1 SQVTM, CDR2 ANQGSEA. CDR3 DNA sequence: TGCAGCGCAGGAGACTACTCTGGAAACACCATATATTTT. Its protein product is CSAGDYSGNTIYF.

CDR3 in amino acids: CASSLIGRASNEQFF. The CDR3 nucleotides are TGTGCCAGCAGCCTAATCGGGAGGGCCTCCAATGAGCAGTTCTTC. The chain combines TRBV7-2 with TRBJ2-1, with 8 bases matching TRBD2. The length of the CDR3 is 15 residues. With V trimmed by 5 bases and J by 6 bases, 9 bases remained unmatched. The germline V gene has CDR1 SGHTA and CDR2 FQGNSA.

This clone was seen more than once but under ten times. The rearrangement links TRBV5-6 to TRBJ1-6, with a possible D match to TRBD1 (5 bases). The germline V and J ends were trimmed by 3 bases and 7 bases, with 11 bases remaining between them. The germline CDR1 and CDR2 sequences are SGHDT and YYEEEE. This CDR3 has 14 amino acids. The CDR3 DNA follows: TGTGCCAGCAGCTATCAGGGCCGGAATTCACCCCTCCACTTT. This gives the protein CASSYQGRNSPLHF. Together with reference TRBV5-6 and TRBJ1-6, the CDR3 gives the full variable domain: DAGVTQSPTHLIKTRGQQVTLRCSPKSGHDTVSWYQQALGQGPQFIFQYYEEEERQRGNFPDRFSGHQFPNYSSELNVNALLLGDSALYLCASSYQGRNSPLHFGNGTRLTVT.

This clone was counted between two and nine times. The V call is TRBV4-1, the J call TRBJ2-5, with TRBD1 matching 7 bases. V was clipped by 0 bases and J by 1 base; unmatched bases: 2. The CDR3 covers 15 residues. CDR1 MGHRA and CDR2 YSYEKL come from the germline V gene. CDR3 DNA sequence: TGCGCCAGCAGCCAAGAGAGGGGGCCCCAAGAGACCCAGTACTTC. Amino acids: CASSQERGPQETQYF.

The rearrangement joins TRBV5-4 to TRBJ2-3; 9 bases line up with TRBD2. The germline gives CDR1 SGHNT, CDR2 YYREEE (reference sequence). The CDR3 loop spans 14 amino acids. The V gene end was trimmed by 2 bases and the J gene end by 5 bases; junction bases not matched to a gene: 3. CDR3 DNA: TGTGCCAGCAGCTTCAGCGGGGGGTTAGATACGCAGTATTTT. It codes for CASSFSGGLDTQYF.

The V and J genes are TRBV11-2 and TRBJ2-1; 12 bases align to TRBD1. V dropped 3 bases and J dropped 8; count of bases not matched to a gene: 5. The CDR3 length is 15 residues. CDR1 is SGHAT, CDR2 FQNNGV, per germline. CDR3 sequence: CASSFGTGGSDEQFF. As DNA, the CDR3 is TGTGCCAGCAGCTTTGGGACAGGGGGCTCGGATGAGCAGTTCTTC.

The V gene is TRBV12-3 or TRBV12-4, the J gene TRBJ1-2; tentatively, D is TRBD1 (6 bases). The CDR3 runs 12 residues. Trimming pared 6 bases from V and 8 bases from J, leaving 13 bases between. DNA for the CDR3: TGTGCCAGCAGCCGTGACAGGTCGGGCTACACCTTC. Translation: CASSRDRSGYTF.

V and J are TRBV7-9 and TRBJ1-4; D possibly corresponds to TRBD1 (5 bases). CDR3 length: 17 amino acids. The germline V gene has CDR1 SEHNR and CDR2 FQNEAQ (reference sequence). V shed 4 bases and J shed 4 bases, with 19 bases lying between them. The CDR3 region has the DNA TGTGCCAGCAGCTCCCGGGCAGTAGGGGCTGGTAATGAAAAACTGTTTTTT. Translated, it gives CASSSRAVGAGNEKLFF.

The rearrangement links TRBV24-1 to TRBJ2-3, with 7 bases fitting TRBD2. The CDR3 spans 12 residues. Per the germline V gene, CDR1 is KGHDR and CDR2 is SFDVKD. The J segment lost 4 bases and the V segment lost 9 bases, leaving 3 bases of the junction unmatched. The CDR3 DNA reads TGTGCCACCGGGGGAGGGTCAGATACGCAGTATTTT. As protein: CATGGGSDTQYF.

This chain uses TRBV10-1 with TRBJ2-3; D might be TRBD2 (5 bases). The CDR3 loop spans 12 amino acids. Germline CDR1 WNHNN, CDR2 SYGVQD (reference sequence). The V end lost 9 bases, the J end lost 8 bases, and 15 bases lay between the germline ends. The CDR3 DNA reads TGCGCCAGTCCGGACTTTGTGAGTACGCAGTATTTT. Its translation is CASPDFVSTQYF.

This rearrangement joins TRBV5-1 to TRBJ2-1; TRBD2 agrees at 10 bases. V shed 0 bases, J shed 0 bases, and the junction held 6 bases outside the gene matches. CDR1 is SGHRS, CDR2 YFSETQ, per germline. The length of the CDR3 is 18 residues. The CDR3 reads CASSLVPSGSSSYNEQFF. The CDR3 DNA is TGCGCCAGCAGCTTGGTTCCTAGCGGGAGCAGCTCCTACAATGAGCAGTTCTTC.

The genes are TRBV29-1 and TRBJ2-1; 8 bases line up with TRBD1. Germline-derived CDR1 and CDR2 are SQVTM and ANQGSEA. The V segment lost 7 bases and the J segment 5 bases; nucleotides outside the gene matches: 10. The length of the CDR3 is 14 residues. CDR3 residues: CSGGQDGLDNEQFF. The CDR3 DNA reads as TGCAGCGGGGGACAGGACGGTCTCGACAATGAGCAGTTCTTC.

The chain is built from TRBV2 and TRBJ1-2; D gene ambiguous. The V and J ends lost 6 bases and 11 bases respectively, with 19 bases between them. The CDR3 has 13 residues. Germline V gene sequence: CDR1 SNHLY, CDR2 FYNNEI. CDR3 region: CASRTEAASGYTF. In DNA form, the CDR3 reads TGTGCCAGCAGGACGGAAGCGGCAAGTGGATACACCTTC.

The rearrangement uses TRBV27 and TRBJ1-2; 9 bases fit TRBD1. Trimming took 6 bases from V and 4 from J; bases not matched to a gene: 6. The CDR3 contains 14 residues. Germline V lookup: CDR1 MNHEY, CDR2 SMNVEV (reference sequence). The CDR3 loop reads CASRYQGQGYGYTF. The DNA of the CDR3 is TGTGCCAGCAGATACCAGGGACAGGGCTATGGCTACACCTTC.

The chain couples TRBV25-1 to TRBJ1-4, with D possibly matching TRBD1 (5 bases). V dropped 5 bases and J dropped 0 bases, with 10 bases sitting between them. CDR1 and CDR2 from the germline V gene are MGHDK and SYGVNS. CDR3 length equals 15 residues. The CDR3 bases are TGTGCCAGCAGTCGGGGGTTCGCAACTAATGAAAAACTGTTTTTT. It is translated as CASSRGFATNEKLFF.

The V call is TRBV4-2, the J call TRBJ2-5; 11 nucleotides agree with TRBD2. CDR1 is LGHNA and CDR2 is YNFKEQ in the germline V gene. V lost 5 bases and J lost 5; bases outside the gene matches: 19. This CDR3 has 19 residues. This CDR3 is CASSVFSARASGGMETQYF. In DNA, the CDR3 is TGTGCCAGCAGCGTTTTTTCAGCTCGGGCTAGCGGGGGGATGGAGACCCAGTACTTC.

This clone is a singleton in its sample. The rearrangement joins TRBV7-2 to TRBJ1-3; 7 bases are a match to TRBD1. From germline, CDR1 is SGHTA and CDR2 FQGNSA. The CDR3 length is 16 residues. Losses at the gene ends were 1 base for V and 3 bases for J; bases not matched to a gene: 6. In DNA form, the CDR3 reads TGTGCCAGCAGCTTAGAGGGACAGCGGATTGGAAACACCATATATTTT. It is translated as CASSLEGQRIGNTIYF. Together with reference TRBV7-2 and TRBJ1-3, the CDR3 gives the full variable domain: GAGVSQSPSNKVTEKGKDVELRCDPISGHTALYWYRQSLGQGLEFLIYFQGNSAPDKSGLPSDRFSAERTGGSVSTLTIQRTQQEDSAVYLCASSLEGQRIGNTIYFGEGSWLTVV.

The chain couples TRBV5-1 to TRBJ2-1; D is perhaps TRBD2 (5 bases). The CDR3 runs to 15 residues. V lost 0 bases to trimming and J lost 10 bases, with 17 bases between them. CDR1 and CDR2 (germline): SGHRS, YFSETQ. The CDR3 nucleotides are TGCGCCAGCAGCTTGGCCTCCGGCGGGCCGGGAGAGCAGTTCTTC. Its protein product is CASSLASGGPGEQFF.

This sequence joins TRBV15 and TRBJ2-3; 12 nucleotides match TRBD2. The CDR3 extends over 16 amino acids. The V gene end was trimmed by 0 bases and the J gene end by 3 bases; junction bases not matched to a gene: 1. Germline values: CDR1 LNHNV, CDR2 YYDKDF (reference sequence). CDR3 nucleotide sequence: TGTGCCACCAGCAGAGAGACTAGCGGGGGAACAGATACGCAGTATTTT. It encodes CATSRETSGGTDTQYF.